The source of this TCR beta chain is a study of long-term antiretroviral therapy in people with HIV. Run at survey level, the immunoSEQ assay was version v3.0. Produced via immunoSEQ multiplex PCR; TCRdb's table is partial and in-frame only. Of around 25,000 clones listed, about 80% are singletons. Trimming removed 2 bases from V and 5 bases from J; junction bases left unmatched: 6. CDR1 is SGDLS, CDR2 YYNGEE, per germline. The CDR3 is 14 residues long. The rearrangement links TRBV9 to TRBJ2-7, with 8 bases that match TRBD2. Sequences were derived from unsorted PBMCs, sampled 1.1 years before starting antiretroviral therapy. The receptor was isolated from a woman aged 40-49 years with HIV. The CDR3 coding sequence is TGTGCCAGCAGCGTCGGGACTAGGCTCGACGAGCAGTACTTC. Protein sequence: CASSVGTRLDEQYF.